The 21 T cell receptor beta chains in this list originate from one sample, sequenced in a study of OX40 agonist ivuxolimab in advanced cancers. Here immunoSEQ multiplex PCR was the method, and the copy in TCRdb shows in-frame clones only, minus some. Of about 64,000 clones listed, around 84% are singletons. Material: CD4+ or CD8+ T cells sorted from blood, obtained in a trial of the OX40 agonist ivuxolimab. These receptors came from an adult with an advanced solid tumor such as melanoma, head and neck, liver or kidney cancer.

The V call is TRBV19, the J call TRBJ1-3; no firm D call. Germline V lookup: CDR1 LNHDA, CDR2 SQIVND (reference sequence). The CDR3 totals 14 residues. V lost 7 bases and J lost 0, with 10 bases in between. CDR3: CASTAASSGNTIYF. CDR3 in DNA: TGTGCCAGTACCGCGGCCAGCTCTGGAAACACCATATATTTT.

The J gene is TRBJ1-4, the V gene TRBV7-8; D unresolved. Germline V gives CDR1 SGHVS, CDR2 FQNEAQ. V lost 1 base to trimming and J lost 2 bases, with 17 bases between them. The CDR3 totals 18 residues. CDR3 coding DNA: TGTGCCAGCAGCTTAGGTGCGGGCGGAAGATTCACTAATGAAAAACTGTTTTTT. This sequence encodes CASSLGAGGRFTNEKLFF.

This clone was observed a handful of times. V and J are TRBV10-2 and TRBJ1-6; D not certain. The CDR3 length is 12 residues. CDR1 and CDR2 from the germline V gene are WSHSY and SAAADI. Trimming pared 3 bases from V and 7 bases from J, leaving 4 bases between. For the CDR3, the DNA is TGCGCCAGCAGTGATCAGAATTCACCCCTCCACTTT. Protein sequence: CASSDQNSPLHF.

The V gene is TRBV5-8, the J gene TRBJ2-7, with 10 positions matching TRBD1. Per the germline V gene, CDR1 is SGHTS and CDR2 is YDEGEE. J was trimmed by 2 bases and V by 7 bases; bases with no gene match: 6. This CDR3 contains 14 residues. The CDR3 is CASSDRGPPYEQYF. CDR3 nucleotides: TGTGCCAGCTCTGACAGGGGGCCTCCCTACGAGCAGTACTTC.

V is TRBV9 and J is TRBJ2-5, with TRBD1 matching over 8 bases. Gene TRBJ2-7 matches the end of the DNA better, so the J call may be wrong. The germline V gene has CDR1 SGDLS and CDR2 YYNGEE. This CDR3 comprises 16 residues. CDR3 loop: CASSASGGNPIYEQYF. DNA of the CDR3: TGTGCCAGCAGCGCCTCAGGGGGCAATCCTATCTACGAGCAGTACTTC.

The chain uses TRBV28 and TRBJ1-2; tentative D call: TRBD1 (5 bases). This CDR3 contains 13 residues. Trimming stripped 5 bases from V and 3 bases from J, with 10 bases between. Germline CDR1 and CDR2: MDHEN and SYDVKM. Written as DNA, the CDR3 is TGTGCCAGCAGTCTCGGACACGACTATGGCTACACCTTC. This sequence encodes CASSLGHDYGYTF.

The chain recombines TRBV14 with TRBJ2-2; 8 bases agree with TRBD2. CDR3 length equals 16 residues. Trimming removed 1 base from V and 3 bases from J; junction bases left unmatched: 4. Looked up from germline, CDR1 is SGHDN and CDR2 is FVKESK. Here the CDR3 reads CASSQVGTRDTGELFF. In DNA form, the CDR3 reads TGTGCCAGCAGCCAAGTCGGGACTAGAGACACCGGGGAGCTGTTTTTT.

This chain links TRBV10-2 with TRBJ1-1; 8 bases agree with TRBD1. This CDR3 region has 15 residues. CDR1 is WSHSY, CDR2 SAAADI, per germline. The V segment lost 8 bases and the J segment 5 bases; nucleotides outside the gene matches: 13. The CDR3 protein is CASLSPAGGRTEAFF. CDR3 coding DNA: TGCGCCAGCTTAAGTCCTGCAGGGGGCCGGACTGAAGCTTTCTTT.

The gene calls are TRBV9 and TRBJ2-2, with D hard to call. The CDR3 has 15 amino acids. V was clipped by 7 bases and J by 0 bases, with 13 bases between them. Germline V gives CDR1 SGDLS, CDR2 YYNGEE. CDR3: CASVPGVTNTGELFF. The CDR3 nucleotides read TGTGCCAGCGTACCGGGTGTCACGAACACCGGGGAGCTGTTTTTT.

This clone was counted a few times. This chain links TRBV13 with TRBJ2-1, with D possibly being TRBD2 (6 bases). Germline CDR1 and CDR2: PRHDT and FYEKMQ (reference sequence). Trimming took 5 bases from V and 12 from J, leaving 20 bases between them. The CDR3 has 14 amino acids. The chain's CDR3 is CASSIPSRRGGQFF. CDR3 coding DNA: TGTGCCAGCAGCATTCCTTCCAGGAGGGGCGGGCAGTTCTTC.

This clone was seen a handful of times. This chain connects TRBV7-9 to TRBJ1-5; 9 nucleotides agree with TRBD1. The CDR3 loop spans 14 amino acids. The trim removed 5 bases at V and 6 bases at J, leaving 5 bases unmatched. The V gene's germline CDR1 is SEHNR and CDR2 FQNEAQ (reference sequence). The CDR3 coding sequence is TGTGCCAGCAGCCCACAGGGGGCGCTTCAGCCCCAGCATTTT. Translation gives CASSPQGALQPQHF.

The genes are TRBV15 and TRBJ1-2, with D tentatively TRBD1 (5 bases). Deletions cut 6 bases from V and 4 bases from J, with 12 bases between. Germline V CDR1 and CDR2: LNHNV, YYDKDF (reference sequence). The CDR3 spans 13 residues. The CDR3 DNA follows: TGTGCCACCAGAGAGGGGCTTGGCTATGGCTACACCTTC. Translated, it gives CATREGLGYGYTF.

Sample share makes this clone medium-sized (0.01 to 0.1%). The chain combines TRBV25-1 with TRBJ2-7, with TRBD1 as a possible D gene (6 bases). Trimming took off 6 bases at V and 3 bases at J, with 18 bases between the two ends. This CDR3 region has 15 residues. Germline V gives CDR1 MGHDK, CDR2 SYGVNS. The CDR3 DNA is TGTGCCAGCAGAGACCGGGCAGGGGCCTACTACGAGCAGTACTTC. Amino acids: CASRDRAGAYYEQYF.

The CDR3: CASSATVQETQYF. The CDR3 DNA sequence: TGTGCCAGCAGCGCGACAGTCCAAGAGACCCAGTACTTC. V usage is TRBV7-3 and J usage is TRBJ2-5; D is perhaps TRBD1 (5 bases). CDR3 size: 13 residues. Germline CDR1 SGHTA, CDR2 FQGTGA. Trimming took 5 bases from V and 1 from J, leaving 8 bases between them.

The rearrangement uses TRBV14 and TRBJ1-2, with TRBD1 matching over 9 bases. Germline CDR1 SGHDN, CDR2 FVKESK. CDR3 length: 14 amino acids. V gave up 3 bases and J gave up 2 bases; unmatched junction bases: 1. DNA of the CDR3: TGTGCCAGCAGCCAGGACAGGGGCAACTATGGCTACACCTTC. Amino acids: CASSQDRGNYGYTF.

V gene TRBV12-5 combines with J gene TRBJ1-2, with 7 bases matching TRBD1. From germline, CDR1 is LGHNT and CDR2 FRNRAP. V trimming: 6 bases; J trimming: 0 bases; junction bases outside the gene matches: 10. The CDR3 totals 16 residues. In DNA form, the CDR3 reads TGTGCTAGTGGAACCCGACAGGGTCTAGCTAACTATGGCTACACCTTC. Protein: CASGTRQGLANYGYTF. Full variable domain (rest looked up from reference TRBV12-5 and TRBJ1-2): DARVTQTPRHKVTEMGQEVTMRCQPILGHNTVFWYRQTMMQGLELLAYFRNRAPLDDSGMPKDRFSAEMPDATLATLKIQPSEPRDSAVYFCASGTRQGLANYGYTFGSGTRLTVV.

V is TRBV5-6 and J is TRBJ2-6, with D unclear. Trimming removed 4 bases from V and 0 bases from J, with 11 bases in between. The germline gives CDR1 SGHDT, CDR2 YYEEEE. CDR3 size: 16 residues. The CDR3 here is CASSIRRNSGANVLTF. The CDR3 DNA sequence: TGTGCCAGCAGCATCCGACGGAACTCTGGGGCCAACGTCCTGACTTTC.

The chain employs TRBV5-1 and TRBJ2-7; 9 positions agree with TRBD1. The CDR3 is made up of 15 amino acids. Germline lookup yields CDR1 SGHRS and CDR2 YFSETQ. The trim removed 5 bases at V and 3 bases at J, leaving 9 bases unmatched. The CDR3 protein is CASSPQPGQGYEQYF. The CDR3 region has the DNA TGCGCCAGCAGTCCCCAGCCGGGACAGGGCTACGAGCAGTACTTC.

As DNA, the CDR3 is TGTGCCAGCTCACCACCGACGGGACAGGGACTCTACGAGCAGTACTTC. Protein: CASSPPTGQGLYEQYF. This sequence joins TRBV18 and TRBJ2-7, with TRBD1 identical over 9 bases. Germline-derived CDR1 and CDR2 are KGHSH and LQKENI. V was clipped by 0 bases and J by 3 bases; unmatched bases: 6. This CDR3 contains 16 residues.

The chain joins TRBV7-3 to TRBJ2-1; no definite D call. V was clipped by 0 bases and J by 9 bases, with 12 bases between them. From germline, CDR1 is SGHTA and CDR2 FQGTGA. The CDR3 loop spans 14 amino acids. The CDR3, as DNA: TGTGCCAGCAGCTTAACTGCCACTACCCGTGAGCAGTTCTTC. It encodes CASSLTATTREQFF.

V is TRBV5-1 and J is TRBJ2-7; D assignment may be TRBD1 or TRBD2 (5 bases each). CDR1 and CDR2 (germline): SGHRS, YFSETQ. The CDR3 extends over 15 amino acids. V was pared by 5 bases and J by 0 bases, with 15 bases between. CDR3 in DNA: TGCGCCAGCAGTAAAGGGGACGTGAGCTCCTACGAGCAGTACTTC. This encodes CASSKGDVSSYEQYF.